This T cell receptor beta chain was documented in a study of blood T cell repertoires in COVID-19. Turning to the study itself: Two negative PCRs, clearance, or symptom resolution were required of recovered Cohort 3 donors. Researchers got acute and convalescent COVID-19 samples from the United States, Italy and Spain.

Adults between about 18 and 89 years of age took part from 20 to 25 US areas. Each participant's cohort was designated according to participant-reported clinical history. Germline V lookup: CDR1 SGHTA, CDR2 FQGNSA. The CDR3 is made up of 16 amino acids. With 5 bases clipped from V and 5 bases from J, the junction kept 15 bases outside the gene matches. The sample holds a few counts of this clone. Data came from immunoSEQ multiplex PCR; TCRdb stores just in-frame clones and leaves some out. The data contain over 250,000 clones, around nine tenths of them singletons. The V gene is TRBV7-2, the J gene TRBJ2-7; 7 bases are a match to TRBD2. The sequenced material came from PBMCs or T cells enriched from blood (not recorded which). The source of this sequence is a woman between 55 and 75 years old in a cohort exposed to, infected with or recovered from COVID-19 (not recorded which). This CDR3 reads CASSTEAPTRGDEQYF. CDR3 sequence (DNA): TGTGCCAGCAGCACCGAGGCCCCCACACGGGGGGACGAGCAGTACTTC.